The entry below gives a single T cell receptor (beta chain) sequence along with its context. Original processing methods: Amplification of reference gene primers provided the estimated nucleated cell counts. Assay: immunoSEQ multiplex PCR; the TCRdb copy retains only in-frame clones and omits some. V, J and clone size reflect that table, while D and trimming were determined from the DNA. The sample has about 49,000 clones, approximately 85% seen once. The data were taken from a study of blood T cell repertoires in COVID-19. In the study overall: Both acute and convalescent COVID-19 samples were obtained from the United States, Italy and Spain.

The germline V gene has CDR1 KGHSH and CDR2 LQKENI. The germline V and J ends were trimmed by 0 bases and 2 bases, with 10 bases remaining between them. CDR3 length: 15 amino acids. The sequence was collected from a woman in her sixties with acute or convalescent COVID-19. The chain combines TRBV18 with TRBJ1-2, with TRBD1 as a possible D gene (5 bases). The source material was peripheral blood. In DNA form, the CDR3 reads TGTGCCAGCTCACCACCTAATCCAGGGAACTATGGCTACACCTTC. Its protein is CASSPPNPGNYGYTF.